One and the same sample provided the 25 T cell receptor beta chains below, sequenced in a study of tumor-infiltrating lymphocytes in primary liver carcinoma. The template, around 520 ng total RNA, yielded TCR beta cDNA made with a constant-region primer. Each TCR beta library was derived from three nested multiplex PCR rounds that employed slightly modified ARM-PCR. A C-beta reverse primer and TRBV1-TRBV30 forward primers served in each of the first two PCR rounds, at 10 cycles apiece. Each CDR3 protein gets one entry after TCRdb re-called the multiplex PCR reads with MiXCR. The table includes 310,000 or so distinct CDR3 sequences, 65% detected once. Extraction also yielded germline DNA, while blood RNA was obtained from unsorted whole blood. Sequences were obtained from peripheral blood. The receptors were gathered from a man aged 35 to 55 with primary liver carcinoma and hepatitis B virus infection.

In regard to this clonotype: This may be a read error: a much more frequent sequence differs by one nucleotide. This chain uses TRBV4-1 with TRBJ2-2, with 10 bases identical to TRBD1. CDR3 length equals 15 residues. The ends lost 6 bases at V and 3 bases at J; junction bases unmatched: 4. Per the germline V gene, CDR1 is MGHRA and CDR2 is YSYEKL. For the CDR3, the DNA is TGCGCCAGCAGTGGACAGGGGGACTACACCGGGGAGCTGTTTTTT. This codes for CASSGQGDYTGELFF.

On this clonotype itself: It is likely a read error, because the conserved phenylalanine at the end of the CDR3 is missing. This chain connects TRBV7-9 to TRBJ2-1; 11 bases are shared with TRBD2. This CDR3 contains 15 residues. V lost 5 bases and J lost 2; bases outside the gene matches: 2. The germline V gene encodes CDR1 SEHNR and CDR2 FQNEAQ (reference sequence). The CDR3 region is CASSTSGSTYNEQFL. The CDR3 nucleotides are TGTGCCAGCAGCACTAGCGGGAGTACCTACAATGAGCAGTTCCTC.

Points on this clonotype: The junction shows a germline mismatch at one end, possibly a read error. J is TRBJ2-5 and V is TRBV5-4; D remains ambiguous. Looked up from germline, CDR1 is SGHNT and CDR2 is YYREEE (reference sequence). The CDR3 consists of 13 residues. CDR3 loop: CASSLALGEAQYF. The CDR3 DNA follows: TGTGCCAGCAGCTTGGCCCTTGGAGAGGCCCAGTACTTC.

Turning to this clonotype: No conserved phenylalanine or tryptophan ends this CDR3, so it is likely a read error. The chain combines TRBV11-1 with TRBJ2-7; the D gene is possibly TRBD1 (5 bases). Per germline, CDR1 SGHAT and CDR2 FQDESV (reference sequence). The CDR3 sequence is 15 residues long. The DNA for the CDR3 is TGTGCCAGCAGCCAACTCGACAGTTTCTCCTACGAACAGTACTCC. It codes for CASSQLDSFSYEQYS.

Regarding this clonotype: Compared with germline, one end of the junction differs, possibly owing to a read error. The CDR3 DNA sequence: TGTGCCTGCAGCGAGAGGTACGACTTCTCTGACGAGCAGTTCTTC. Residues: CACSERYDFSDEQFF. The chain has TRBV13 and TRBJ2-1; no clear D gene. Looked up from germline, CDR1 is PRHDT and CDR2 is FYEKMQ (reference sequence). The CDR3 is 15 amino acids. The variable domain in full, with the rest retrieved from reference TRBV13 and TRBJ2-1, is AAGVIQSPRHLIKEKRETATLKCYPIPRHDTVYWYQQGPGQDPQFLISFYEKMQSDKGSIPDRFSAQQFSDYHSELNMSSLELGDSALYFCACSERYDFSDEQFFGPGTRLTVL.

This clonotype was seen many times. The CDR3 DNA follows: TGTGCCAGCAGCTTAGTCGGGACAGACACTGAAGCTTTCTTT. Translated, it gives CASSLVGTDTEAFF. The V and J genes are TRBV11-1 and TRBJ1-1, with 7 positions matching TRBD1. Germline trimming cut 1 base from V and 3 bases from J; bases unmatched to any gene: 2. The CDR3 loop spans 14 amino acids. Germline CDR1 reads SGHAT; CDR2 reads FQDESV (reference sequence).

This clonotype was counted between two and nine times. DNA for the CDR3: TGTGCCTGGAGTACGAACACTGAAGCTTTCTTT. It yields the protein CAWSTNTEAFF. The chain uses TRBV30 and TRBJ1-1; D is unresolved. V was cut by 2 bases and J by 1 base, with 2 bases left in between. Germline V gene data show CDR1 as GTSNPN and CDR2 as SVGIG (reference sequence). The CDR3 is made up of 11 amino acids.

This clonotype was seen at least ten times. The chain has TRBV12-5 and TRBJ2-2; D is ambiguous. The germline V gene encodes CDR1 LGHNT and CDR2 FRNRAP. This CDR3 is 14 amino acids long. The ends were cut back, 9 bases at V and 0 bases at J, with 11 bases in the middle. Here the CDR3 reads CASSQTPNTGELFF. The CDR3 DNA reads TGTGCTAGCTCCCAGACCCCGAACACCGGGGAGCTGTTTTTT.

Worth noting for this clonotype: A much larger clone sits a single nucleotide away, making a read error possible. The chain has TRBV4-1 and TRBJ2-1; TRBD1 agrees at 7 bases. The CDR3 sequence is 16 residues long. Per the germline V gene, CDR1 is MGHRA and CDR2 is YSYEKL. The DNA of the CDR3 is TGCGCCAGCAGCCAAGATTCACAGGGGTCCTACAATGAGCAGCTCTTC. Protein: CASSQDSQGSYNEQLF.

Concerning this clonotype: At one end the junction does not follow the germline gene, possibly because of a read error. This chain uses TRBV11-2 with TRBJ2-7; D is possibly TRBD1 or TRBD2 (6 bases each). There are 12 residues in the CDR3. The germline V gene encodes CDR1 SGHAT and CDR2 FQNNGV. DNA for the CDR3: TGTGTCAGCAGTCCCGGGGGCTATGTGCAGTACTTC. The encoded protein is CVSSPGGYVQYF.

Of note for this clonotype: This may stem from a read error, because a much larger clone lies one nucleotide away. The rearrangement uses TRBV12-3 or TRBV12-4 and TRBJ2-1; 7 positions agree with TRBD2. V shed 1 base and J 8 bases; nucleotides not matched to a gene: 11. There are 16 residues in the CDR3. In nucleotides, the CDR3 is TGTGCCAGCAGTTTAGTAGGCGGGAGTCGGTTTCATGAGCAGTTCTTC. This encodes CASSLVGGSRFHEQFF.

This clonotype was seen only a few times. The CDR3 region is CASSSGRGQETQYF. The CDR3 region has the DNA TGCGCCAGCAGCTCTGGCAGGGGGCAAGAGACCCAGTACTTC. This chain links TRBV5-1 with TRBJ2-5, with TRBD1 matching 7 bases. CDR3 size: 14 residues. With V trimmed by 3 bases and J by 2 bases, 4 bases remained unmatched. Germline V gene data show CDR1 as SGHRS and CDR2 as YFSETQ. Full variable domain (missing parts from reference TRBV5-1 and TRBJ2-5): KAGVTQTPRYLIKTRGQQVTLSCSPISGHRSVSWYQQTPGQGLQFLFEYFSETQRNKGNFPGRFSGRQFSNSRSEMNVSTLELGDSALYLCASSSGRGQETQYFGPGTRLLVL.

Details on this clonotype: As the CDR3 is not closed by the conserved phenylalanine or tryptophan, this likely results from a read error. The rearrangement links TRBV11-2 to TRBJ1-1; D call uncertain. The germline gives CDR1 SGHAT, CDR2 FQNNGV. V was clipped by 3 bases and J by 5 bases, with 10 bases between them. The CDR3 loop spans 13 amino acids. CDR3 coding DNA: TGTGCCAGCAGCTTGATCGGGAGGACTGAAGCTTTCTAT. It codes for CASSLIGRTEAFY.

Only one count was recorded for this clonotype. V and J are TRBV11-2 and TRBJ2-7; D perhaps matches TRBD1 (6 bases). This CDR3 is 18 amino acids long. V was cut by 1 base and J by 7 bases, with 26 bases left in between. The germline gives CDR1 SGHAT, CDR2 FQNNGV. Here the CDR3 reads CASSLVSLMWGQVKEQYF. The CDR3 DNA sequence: TGTGCCAGCAGCTTAGTATCTCTGATGTGGGGGCAGGTGAAAGAGCAGTACTTC.

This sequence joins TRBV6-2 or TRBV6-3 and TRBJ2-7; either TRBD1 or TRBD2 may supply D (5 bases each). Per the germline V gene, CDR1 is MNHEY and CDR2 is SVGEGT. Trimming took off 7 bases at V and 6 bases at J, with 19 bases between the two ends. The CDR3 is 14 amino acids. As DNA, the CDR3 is TGTGCCAGCACTAGGTCTCAGGGAGTGGGCGAGCAGTACTTC. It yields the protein CASTRSQGVGEQYF.

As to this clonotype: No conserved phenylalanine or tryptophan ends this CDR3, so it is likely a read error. The CDR3 protein is CATSQDNLLDYLSSYEQYS. CDR3 in DNA: TGCGCCACCAGCCAAGATAACCTCTTAGACTACCTTAGCTCCTACGAGCAGTACTCC. The rearrangement links TRBV4-1 to TRBJ2-7; perhaps TRBD2 as D (5 bases). CDR3 size: 19 residues. Germline CDR1 is MGHRA and CDR2 is YSYEKL.

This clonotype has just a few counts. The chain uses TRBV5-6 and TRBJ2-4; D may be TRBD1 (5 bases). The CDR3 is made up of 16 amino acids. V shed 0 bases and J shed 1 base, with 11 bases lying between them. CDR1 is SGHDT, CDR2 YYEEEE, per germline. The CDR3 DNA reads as TGTGCCAGCAGCTTGGGCAGGGCCCTGGCCAAAAACATTCAGTACTTC. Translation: CASSLGRALAKNIQYF. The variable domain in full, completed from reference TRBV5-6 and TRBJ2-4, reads DAGVTQSPTHLIKTRGQQVTLRCSPKSGHDTVSWYQQALGQGPQFIFQYYEEEERQRGNFPDRFSGHQFPNYSSELNVNALLLGDSALYLCASSLGRALAKNIQYFGAGTRLSVL.

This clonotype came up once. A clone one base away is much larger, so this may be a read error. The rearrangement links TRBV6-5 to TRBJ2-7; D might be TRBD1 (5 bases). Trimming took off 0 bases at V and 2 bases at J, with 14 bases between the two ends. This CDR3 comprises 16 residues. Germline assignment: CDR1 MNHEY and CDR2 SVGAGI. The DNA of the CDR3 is TGTGCCAGCAGTTACTCGGGTGAGACAGAGGCCTACGAGCAGTACTTC. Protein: CASSYSGETEAYEQYF.

The CDR3 reads CASIPSPGANLLTF. In DNA form, the CDR3 reads TGTGCCAGCATTCCTTCCCCTGGGGCTAACCTCCTGACTTTC. The chain carries TRBV5-4 and TRBJ2-6, with TRBD1 as a possible D gene (5 bases). Germline V gene lookup returns CDR1 SGHNT and CDR2 YYREEE (reference sequence). Trimming left V 6 bases short and J 14 bases short, with 21 bases between. The CDR3 is 14 residues long.

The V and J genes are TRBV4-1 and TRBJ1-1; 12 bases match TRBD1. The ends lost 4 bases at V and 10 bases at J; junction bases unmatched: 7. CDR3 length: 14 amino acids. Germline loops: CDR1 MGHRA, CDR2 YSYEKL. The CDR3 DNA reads TGCGCCAGCAGCCTGACTGGGACAGGGGGCGTAGCTTTCTTT. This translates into CASSLTGTGGVAFF.

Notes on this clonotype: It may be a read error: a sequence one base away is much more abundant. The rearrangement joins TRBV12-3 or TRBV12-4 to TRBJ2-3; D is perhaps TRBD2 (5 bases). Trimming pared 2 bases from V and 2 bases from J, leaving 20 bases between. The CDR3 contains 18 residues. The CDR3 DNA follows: TGTGCCAGCAGTTTAAAGTCCGGGAAGGAGTCCTACACAGATACGCAGTATTTT. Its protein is CASSLKSGKESYTDTQYF.

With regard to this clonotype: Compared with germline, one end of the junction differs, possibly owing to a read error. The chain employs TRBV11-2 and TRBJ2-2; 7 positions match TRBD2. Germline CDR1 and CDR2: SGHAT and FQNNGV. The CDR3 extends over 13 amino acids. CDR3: CASSIVQGGGLFF. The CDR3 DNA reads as TGTGCCAGCAGCATAGTCCAGGGCGGGGGGCTGTTTTTT.

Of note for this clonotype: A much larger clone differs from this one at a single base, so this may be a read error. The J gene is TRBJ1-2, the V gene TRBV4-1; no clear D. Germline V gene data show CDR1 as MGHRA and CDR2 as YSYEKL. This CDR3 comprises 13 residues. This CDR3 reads CVSSPGSNYGYTF. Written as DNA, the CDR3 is TGCGTCAGCAGCCCCGGCTCAAACTATGGCTACACCTTC.

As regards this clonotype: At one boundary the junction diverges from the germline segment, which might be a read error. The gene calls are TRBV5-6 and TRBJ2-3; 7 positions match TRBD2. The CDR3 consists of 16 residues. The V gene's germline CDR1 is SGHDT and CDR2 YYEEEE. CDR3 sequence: CGSSLQPSGFLGTQYF. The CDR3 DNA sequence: TGTGGCAGCAGCTTGCAGCCTAGCGGTTTTTTGGGTACGCAGTATTTT.

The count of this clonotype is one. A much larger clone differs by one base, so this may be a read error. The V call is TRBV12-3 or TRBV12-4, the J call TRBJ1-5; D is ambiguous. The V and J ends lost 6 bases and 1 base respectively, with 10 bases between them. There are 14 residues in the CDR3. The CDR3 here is CASRDGVSNQPQHF. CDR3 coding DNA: TGTGCCAGCAGAGATGGGGTCAGCAATCAGCCCCAGCATTTT.